This TCR beta chain was recorded in a study of blood T cell repertoires in COVID-19. Across the whole study: In each case, the material was cDNA or gDNA derived from T cells, B-cell-depleted T cells, or PBMCs.

The table came from immunoSEQ multiplex PCR; TCRdb's copy has only in-frame clones and leaves some out. The table lists 220,000 or so clones, about four fifths of them singletons. The V gene's germline CDR1 is GTSNPN and CDR2 SVGIG (reference sequence). The CDR3 has 16 residues. The V end was cut by 4 bases, the J end by 4 bases, with 22 bases between. Participants were aged about 18 to 100 years from approximately 24 US areas. The chain carries TRBV30 and TRBJ1-1; D possibly corresponds to TRBD1 (6 bases). Source material: PBMCs or T cells enriched from blood (not recorded which). The sequence came from a woman in her thirties or forties with acute COVID-19. CDR3 loop: CAWKKRVSSGVTEAFF. CDR3 DNA: TGTGCCTGGAAAAAAAGGGTCTCCTCAGGGGTCACTGAAGCTTTCTTT.